This T cell receptor (beta chain) was recovered during a study of cytomegalovirus exposure and HLA in healthy donors. Details on this clone: Its antigen remains unknown.

Overall study results and limits: Accounts indicate the classifier identified cytomegalovirus status with strong specificity and sensitivity. It was about 180 TCR beta chains that were listed as cytomegalovirus-associated.

Germline-derived CDR1 and CDR2 are LNHNV and YYDKDF (reference sequence). V lost 2 bases and J 0 bases, leaving 17 bases between the germline ends. CDR3 length: 18 residues. Donors were drawn from the approximately 130-subject validation cohort, separate from the roughly 670-subject first cohort. Repertoires were generated with immunoSEQ multiplex PCR, while TCRdb's copy carries only in-frame clones and drops some. Of over 150,000 clones listed, approximately 87% were seen once; the top ten hold approximately 5%. This rearrangement joins TRBV15 to TRBJ1-5; D possibly corresponds to TRBD1 (5 bases). The source is a woman between 25 and 40 years old in good health and CMV-seronegative. Sequenced material: PBMCs. The CDR3 DNA follows: TGTGCCACCAGCAGACCTCCAAGGGGCGTATATAGCAATCAGCCCCAGCATTTT. Its protein product is CATSRPPRGVYSNQPQHF.